The 12 T cell receptor beta chains in this list originate from one sample, sequenced in a study of sequential checkpoint blockade in melanoma. Treatment meaning: randomized to nivolumab then ipilimumab (arm A) or the reverse (arm B). Using immunoSEQ multiplex PCR, the repertoire was profiled, and TCRdb retains in-frame clones only, with some absent. This table has tens of thousands of clones, roughly a third appearing once. Sample: tumor tissue (inferred from file names), taken from a patient given nivolumab and ipilimumab in sequence. Receptors originate from a human donor with melanoma.

This clone was observed a handful of times. The chain is built from TRBV11-3 and TRBJ2-3, with 13 bases lining up with TRBD2. CDR1 SGHNT and CDR2 YENEEA come from the germline V gene. V was clipped by 1 base and J by 0 bases; unmatched bases: 10. CDR3 length: 20 amino acids. CDR3 in amino acids: CASSLVGLAGVSFSTDTQYF. CDR3 in DNA: TGTGCCAGCAGCTTAGTCGGACTAGCGGGGGTCTCCTTTAGCACAGATACGCAGTATTTT.

This clone has only a few counts. The V call is TRBV6-8, the J call TRBJ2-1; 7 nucleotides align to TRBD2. The germline V gene has CDR1 MNHGY and CDR2 SAAAGT. V was clipped by 1 base and J by 7 bases; unmatched bases: 7. This CDR3 is built from 15 residues. The CDR3 is CASSYLASGGNEQFF. The CDR3 DNA sequence: TGTGCCAGCAGTTACTTGGCTAGCGGTGGAAATGAGCAGTTCTTC.

This rearrangement joins TRBV28 to TRBJ2-5; TRBD1 aligns across 7 bases. Germline assignment: CDR1 MDHEN and CDR2 SYDVKM. This CDR3 contains 14 residues. Losses at the gene ends were 2 bases for V and 2 bases for J; bases not matched to a gene: 2. CDR3 in DNA: TGTGCCAGCAGTTTAATCAGGGGGCAAGAGACCCAGTACTTC. Protein product: CASSLIRGQETQYF.

This clone appeared once. The rearrangement joins TRBV19 to TRBJ1-4, with TRBD1 as a possible D gene (5 bases). CDR1 is LNHDA and CDR2 is SQIVND in the germline V gene (reference sequence). The CDR3 covers 18 residues. Between the trimmed V and J ends, which lost 6 bases and 0 bases, there was a span of 20 bases. CDR3 coding DNA: TGTGCCAGTAGCTCACTACAGGTGGCCTATTCAACTAATGAAAAACTGTTTTTT. Translating it yields CASSSLQVAYSTNEKLFF.

The rearrangement joins TRBV19 to TRBJ2-5; D is possibly TRBD2 (7 bases). V lost 6 bases to trimming and J lost 0 bases, with 17 bases between them. This CDR3 is 16 amino acids long. The germline V gene encodes CDR1 LNHDA and CDR2 SQIVND (reference sequence). The chain's CDR3 is CASSTLGGGHQETQYF. The CDR3 DNA is TGTGCCAGTAGCACCCTGGGGGGGGGCCACCAAGAGACCCAGTACTTC.

V is TRBV19 and J is TRBJ1-4; D unresolved. CDR3 length: 15 residues. Trimming pared 10 bases from V and 0 bases from J, leaving 15 bases between. The germline CDR1 and CDR2 sequences are LNHDA and SQIVND (reference sequence). The CDR3 sequence is CATSDRRATNEKLFF. For the CDR3, the DNA is TGTGCCACCTCTGATAGGAGGGCAACTAATGAAAAACTGTTTTTT. Full variable domain (rest looked up from reference TRBV19 and TRBJ1-4): DGGITQSPKYLFRKEGQNVTLSCEQNLNHDAMYWYRQDPGQGLRLIYYSQIVNDFQKGDIAEGYSVSREKKESFPLTVTSAQKNPTAFYLCATSDRRATNEKLFFGSGTQLSVL.

The rearrangement joins TRBV5-1 to TRBJ1-2; TRBD1 might be the D (6 bases). V was shortened by 4 bases and J by 3 bases, with 13 bases between the two germline ends. Germline CDR1 reads SGHRS; CDR2 reads YFSETQ. The CDR3 runs to 14 residues. The chain's CDR3 is CASSLQGFDYGYTF. The CDR3, as DNA: TGCGCCAGCAGCCTACAGGGTTTCGACTATGGCTACACCTTC.

The count of this clone is one. V and J are TRBV30 and TRBJ1-1, with D unclear. Germline CDR1 GTSNPN, CDR2 SVGIG (reference sequence). The CDR3 is made up of 13 amino acids. The ends were cut back, 5 bases at V and 6 bases at J, with 16 bases in the middle. CDR3 bases: TGTGCCTGGGACGGTAGGGATCGGGCTGAAGCTTTCTTT. It yields the protein CAWDGRDRAEAFF.

This chain links TRBV18 with TRBJ2-7; 11 nucleotides line up with TRBD2. After removal of 2 bases from V and 7 bases from J, the junction contained 13 bases not matched to a gene. The length of the CDR3 is 17 residues. Germline CDR1 and CDR2: KGHSH and LQKENI. The CDR3 nucleotides read TGTGCCAGCTCACCAAAGACCGGGACTAGCGGCCCGCGGGAGCAGTACTTC. Its protein product is CASSPKTGTSGPREQYF.

The chain has TRBV18 and TRBJ2-7, with D possibly matching TRBD1 (6 bases). The germline gives CDR1 KGHSH, CDR2 LQKENI. The CDR3 has 15 residues. The V end was cut by 3 bases, the J end by 4 bases, with 16 bases between. Here the CDR3 DNA reads TGTGCCAGCTCACCTACTCTGGCCAGGGGATACGAGCAGTACTTC. It specifies CASSPTLARGYEQYF.

The rearrangement uses TRBV29-1 and TRBJ2-7, with 7 bases identical to TRBD1. V lost 1 base, J lost 4 bases, and 7 bases stayed unmatched. Germline CDR1 SQVTM, CDR2 ANQGSEA. The CDR3 loop spans 14 amino acids. The CDR3 sequence is CSVEGAGGRYEQYF. The CDR3 DNA reads as TGCAGCGTTGAAGGAGCAGGGGGACGGTACGAGCAGTACTTC.

A few counts support this clone. J is TRBJ2-7 and V is TRBV12-5; TRBD2 matches 10 bases. The CDR3 length is 14 residues. Germline V gene lookup returns CDR1 LGHNT and CDR2 FRNRAP. The CDR3 nucleotides are TGTGCCAGCAACATAGCGGGGGGATATGAGGAGCAGTACTTC. It translates to CASNIAGGYEEQYF. Full variable domain (remainder filled in from reference TRBV12-5 and TRBJ2-7): DARVTQTPRHKVTEMGQEVTMRCQPILGHNTVFWYRQTMMQGLELLAYFRNRAPLDDSGMPKDRFSAEMPDATLATLKIQPSEPRDSAVYFCASNIAGGYEEQYFGPGTRLTVT.